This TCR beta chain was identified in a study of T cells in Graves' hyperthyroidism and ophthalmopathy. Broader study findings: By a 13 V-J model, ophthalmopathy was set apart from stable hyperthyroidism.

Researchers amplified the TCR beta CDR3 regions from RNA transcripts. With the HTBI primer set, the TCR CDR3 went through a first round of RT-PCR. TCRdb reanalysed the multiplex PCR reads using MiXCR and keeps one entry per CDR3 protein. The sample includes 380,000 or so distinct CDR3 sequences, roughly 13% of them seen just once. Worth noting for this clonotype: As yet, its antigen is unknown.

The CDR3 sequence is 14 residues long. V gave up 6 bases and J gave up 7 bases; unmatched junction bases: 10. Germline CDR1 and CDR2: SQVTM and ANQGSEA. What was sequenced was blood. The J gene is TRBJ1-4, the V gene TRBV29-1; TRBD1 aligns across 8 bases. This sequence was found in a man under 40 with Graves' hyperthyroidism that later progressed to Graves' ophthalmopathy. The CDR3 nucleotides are TGCAGCGTAGAGTCACAGGGGGGTACTGAAAAACTGTTTTTT. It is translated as CSVESQGGTEKLFF.